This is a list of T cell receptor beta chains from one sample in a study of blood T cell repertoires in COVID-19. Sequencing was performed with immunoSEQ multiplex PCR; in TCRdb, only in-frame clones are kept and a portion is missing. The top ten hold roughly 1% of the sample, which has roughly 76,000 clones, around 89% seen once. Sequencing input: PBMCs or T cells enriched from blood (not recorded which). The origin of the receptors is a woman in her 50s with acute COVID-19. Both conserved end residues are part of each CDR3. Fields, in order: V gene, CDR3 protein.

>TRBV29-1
CSVEDPLAGSYNEQFF
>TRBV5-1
CASSLELRDRFEAFF
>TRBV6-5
CASSRTGKDEQYF
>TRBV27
CASSLSAVITYNEQFF
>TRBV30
CAWSASRTSQDF
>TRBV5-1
CASSLFSNSPLHF
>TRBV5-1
CASTKGQIDEKLFF
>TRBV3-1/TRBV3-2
CASSRPGPEGTDTQYF
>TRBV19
CASSITPLAGVGDEQFF
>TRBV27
CASTHRGGHYEQYF
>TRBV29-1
CSVGPHNRGKTEAFF
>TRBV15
CATSTPRGNEQFF
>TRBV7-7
CASSPLGTANTGELFF
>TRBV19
CASSPSRGNEQFF
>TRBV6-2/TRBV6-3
CASSQGQTNTEAFF